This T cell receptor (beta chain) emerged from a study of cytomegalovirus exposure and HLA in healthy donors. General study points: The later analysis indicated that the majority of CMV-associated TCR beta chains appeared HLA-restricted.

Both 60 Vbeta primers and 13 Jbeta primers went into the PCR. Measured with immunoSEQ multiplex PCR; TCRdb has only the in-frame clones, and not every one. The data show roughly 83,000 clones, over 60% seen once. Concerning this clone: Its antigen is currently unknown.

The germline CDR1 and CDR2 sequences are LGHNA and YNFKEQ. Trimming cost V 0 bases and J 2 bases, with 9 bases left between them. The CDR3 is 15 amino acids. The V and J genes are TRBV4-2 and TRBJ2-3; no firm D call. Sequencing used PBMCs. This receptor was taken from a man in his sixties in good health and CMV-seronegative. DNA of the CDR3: TGTGCCAGCAGCCAAGATTCACTTTCCACAGATACGCAGTATTTT. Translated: CASSQDSLSTDTQYF.